These 19 T cell receptor beta chains originate from one sample sequenced in a study of neoadjuvant anti-PD-1 for oral cavity cancer. Clones were sequenced by immunoSEQ multiplex PCR, and TCRdb holds only the in-frame ones, with some missing. This table holds 15,000 to 20,000 clones, about 69% found once. The input for sequencing was PBMCs, taken before nivolumab (anti-PD-1) treatment. Receptors originate from a person aged 35-80 years with oral cavity squamous cell carcinoma.

The chain recombines TRBV29-1 with TRBJ1-1; D remains unclear. V lost 7 bases to trimming and J lost 3 bases, with 6 bases between them. Germline V CDR1 and CDR2: SQVTM, ANQGSEA. This CDR3 is built from 10 residues. This CDR3 reads CSGMHTEAFF. The CDR3 region has the DNA TGCAGCGGGATGCACACTGAAGCTTTCTTT.

The J gene is TRBJ1-3, the V gene TRBV6-6, with unresolved D. This CDR3 has 13 residues. The germline gives CDR1 MNHNY, CDR2 SVGAGI (reference sequence). Between the trimmed V and J ends, which lost 7 bases and 4 bases, there was a span of 11 bases. CDR3 in amino acids: CASMTGGGNTIYF. In nucleotides, the CDR3 is TGTGCCAGCATGACGGGCGGGGGAAACACCATATATTTT.

The DNA of the CDR3 is TGCGCCAGCAGCTTGGGAACACTGAAGGATACGCAGTATTTT. This codes for CASSLGTLKDTQYF. The chain employs TRBV5-1 and TRBJ2-3, with unresolved D. Per the germline V gene, CDR1 is SGHRS and CDR2 is YFSETQ. CDR3 length: 14 amino acids. The V gene lost 0 bases and the J gene lost 6 bases, with 11 bases spanning the gap.

This clone was seen just once. The J gene is TRBJ1-2, the V gene TRBV10-3; the match to TRBD1 covers 12 bases. This CDR3 has 15 residues. The V gene's germline CDR1 is ENHRY and CDR2 SYGVKD. V shed 2 bases, J shed 8 bases, and the junction held 6 bases outside the gene matches. The CDR3 DNA follows: TGTGCCATCAGTGAGGGGGGACAGGGGGCGCAAGGCTACACCTTC. This translates into CAISEGGQGAQGYTF.

The chain combines TRBV5-1 with TRBJ1-2; D is possibly TRBD1 (5 bases). With 3 bases removed from V and 8 bases from J, the gap between germline ends came to 17 bases. The CDR3 consists of 14 residues. Germline V gene lookup returns CDR1 SGHRS and CDR2 YFSETQ. The CDR3 DNA reads TGCGCCAGCAGCTACGTTGGGCAGGGAGGCGGCTACACCTTC. This codes for CASSYVGQGGGYTF.

CDR3 sequence (DNA): TGTGCCAGCAGCTTAGACCCGAACACAGATACGCAGTATTTT. It yields the protein CASSLDPNTDTQYF. V gene TRBV7-2 combines with J gene TRBJ2-3; D not resolved. V was shortened by 1 base and J by 2 bases, with 7 bases between the two germline ends. Per germline, CDR1 SGHTA and CDR2 FQGNSA. CDR3 length: 14 amino acids.

The table lists this clone with a few counts. The chain uses TRBV28 and TRBJ1-2; TRBD1 agrees at 7 bases. After removal of 6 bases from V and 8 bases from J, the junction contained 15 bases not matched to a gene. The germline V gene encodes CDR1 MDHEN and CDR2 SYDVKM. The CDR3 consists of 15 residues. CDR3 residues: CASSLGPQGVGGYTF. The CDR3 DNA reads TGTGCCAGCAGCCTTGGTCCTCAGGGGGTAGGAGGCTACACCTTC.

This rearrangement joins TRBV30 to TRBJ2-7; 8 bases agree with TRBD2. The J segment lost 6 bases and the V segment lost 5 bases, leaving 6 bases of the junction unmatched. From germline, CDR1 is GTSNPN and CDR2 SVGIG (reference sequence). The CDR3 contains 12 residues. The CDR3 DNA is TGTGCCTGGGCGACGGGGGGGCGCGAGCAGTACTTC. It translates to CAWATGGREQYF. Complete variable domain (other parts from reference TRBV30 and TRBJ2-7): SQTIHQWPATLVQPVGSPLSLECTVEGTSNPNLYWYRQAAGRGLQLLFYSVGIGQISSEVPQNLSASRPQDRQFILSSKKLLLSDSGFYLCAWATGGREQYFGPGTRLTVT.

J is TRBJ2-5 and V is TRBV5-1; 7 bases agree with TRBD2. Germline V CDR1 and CDR2: SGHRS, YFSETQ. Unmatched junction bases numbered 9, after V lost 0 bases and J lost 4 bases. This CDR3 is built from 16 residues. The DNA of the CDR3 is TGCGCCAGCAGCTTGGGACCTAGCGGAGGTATAGAGACCCAGTACTTC. Amino acid sequence: CASSLGPSGGIETQYF.

This sequence joins TRBV30 and TRBJ2-3; maybe TRBD2 (6 bases). CDR1 is GTSNPN and CDR2 is SVGIG in the germline V gene (reference sequence). The V end was cut by 5 bases, the J end by 5 bases, with 8 bases between. The CDR3 is 11 amino acids. CDR3 protein: CAWQEGDTQYF. In DNA, the CDR3 is TGTGCCTGGCAGGAGGGAGATACGCAGTATTTT.

The V call is TRBV7-3, the J call TRBJ1-2; D might be TRBD1 (5 bases). Germline CDR1 reads SGHTA; CDR2 reads FQGTGA. V lost 3 bases, J lost 8 bases, and 13 bases lay in between. CDR3 length: 13 residues. The CDR3: CASSFRDGRGYTF. CDR3 nucleotides: TGTGCCAGCAGCTTCAGGGATGGAAGGGGCTACACCTTC.

The chain is built from TRBV5-1 and TRBJ2-3; TRBD1 agrees at 9 bases. The CDR3 is 16 residues long. Germline CDR1 reads SGHRS; CDR2 reads YFSETQ. With 4 bases clipped from V and 5 bases from J, the junction kept 11 bases outside the gene matches. The CDR3: CASSPGEGTGQDTQYF. The CDR3 DNA reads TGCGCCAGCAGCCCCGGAGAGGGGACAGGGCAAGATACGCAGTATTTT.

The gene calls are TRBV7-9 and TRBJ1-1; no definite D call. The CDR3 contains 9 residues. V lost 5 bases to trimming and J lost 9 bases, with 4 bases between them. From germline, CDR1 is SEHNR and CDR2 FQNEAQ (reference sequence). The chain's CDR3 is CASSPKAFF. The CDR3 region has the DNA TGTGCCAGCAGCCCCAAAGCTTTCTTT.

This clone has a handful of counts. The V and J genes are TRBV27 and TRBJ2-2, with D unclear. The CDR3 has 13 residues. V lost 9 bases to trimming and J lost 0 bases, with 8 bases between them. Germline CDR1 MNHEY, CDR2 SMNVEV (reference sequence). The CDR3 nucleotides are TGTGCCAGTACGAATGCGAACACCGGGGAGCTGTTTTTT. It is translated as CASTNANTGELFF.

The chain links TRBV28 to TRBJ1-2; no firm D call. The CDR3 extends over 10 amino acids. Germline CDR1 is MDHEN and CDR2 is SYDVKM. Trimming pared 4 bases from V and 7 bases from J, leaving 4 bases between. The DNA of the CDR3 is TGTGCCAGCAGTTCGTCTGGCTACACCTTC. Its translation is CASSSSGYTF.

J is TRBJ1-2 and V is TRBV19, with 7 bases identical to TRBD1. J was trimmed by 9 bases and V by 3 bases; bases with no gene match: 10. The CDR3 has 14 residues. Germline assignment: CDR1 LNHDA and CDR2 SQIVND (reference sequence). The CDR3 DNA is TGTGCCAGTAGTATCCCGGCGGCAGGGGGTAGCTACACCTTC. This translates into CASSIPAAGGSYTF.

This clone was seen a few times. CDR3 amino acids: CASSVEGNSNQPQHF. For the CDR3, the DNA is TGTGCCAGCAGCGTCGAGGGGAATAGCAATCAGCCCCAGCATTTT. The V and J genes are TRBV9 and TRBJ1-5, with D possibly TRBD1 on 5 matching bases. Germline values: CDR1 SGDLS, CDR2 YYNGEE. This CDR3 is 15 amino acids long. V was clipped by 2 bases and J by 0 bases, with 9 bases between them.

The V call is TRBV25-1, the J call TRBJ2-3; the match to TRBD2 covers 14 bases. Germline CDR1 and CDR2: MGHDK and SYGVNS. This CDR3 region has 15 residues. After removal of 8 bases from V and 8 bases from J, the junction contained 9 bases not matched to a gene. Written as DNA, the CDR3 is TGTGCCAGCGGAGCCGGGACTAGCGGGAGTGTTACGCAGTATTTT. Amino acid sequence: CASGAGTSGSVTQYF.

This rearrangement joins TRBV10-1 to TRBJ2-1, with D hard to call. Deletions cut 3 bases from V and 1 base from J, with 7 bases between. The CDR3 runs 14 residues. Germline V gene data show CDR1 as WNHNN and CDR2 as SYGVQD (reference sequence). CDR3 nucleotides: TGCGCCAGCAGTGACAGGCTTTCCTACAATGAGCAGTTCTTC. Protein product: CASSDRLSYNEQFF.